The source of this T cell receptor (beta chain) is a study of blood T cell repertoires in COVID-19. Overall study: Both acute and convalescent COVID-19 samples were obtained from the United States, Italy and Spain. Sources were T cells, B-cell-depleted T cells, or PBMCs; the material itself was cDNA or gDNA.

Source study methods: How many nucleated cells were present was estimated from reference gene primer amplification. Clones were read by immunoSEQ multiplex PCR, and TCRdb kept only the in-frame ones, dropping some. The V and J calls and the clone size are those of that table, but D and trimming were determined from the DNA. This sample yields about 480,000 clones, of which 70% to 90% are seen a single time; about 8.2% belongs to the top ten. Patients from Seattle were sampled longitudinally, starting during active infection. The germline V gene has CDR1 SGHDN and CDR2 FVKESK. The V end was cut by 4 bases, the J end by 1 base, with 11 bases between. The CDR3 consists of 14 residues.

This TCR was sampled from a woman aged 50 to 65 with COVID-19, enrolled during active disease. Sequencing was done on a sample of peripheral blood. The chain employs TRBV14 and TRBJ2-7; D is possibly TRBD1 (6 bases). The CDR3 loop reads CASSPLGQSYEQYF. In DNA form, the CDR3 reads TGTGCCAGCAGCCCCCTCGGACAGTCCTACGAGCAGTACTTC.